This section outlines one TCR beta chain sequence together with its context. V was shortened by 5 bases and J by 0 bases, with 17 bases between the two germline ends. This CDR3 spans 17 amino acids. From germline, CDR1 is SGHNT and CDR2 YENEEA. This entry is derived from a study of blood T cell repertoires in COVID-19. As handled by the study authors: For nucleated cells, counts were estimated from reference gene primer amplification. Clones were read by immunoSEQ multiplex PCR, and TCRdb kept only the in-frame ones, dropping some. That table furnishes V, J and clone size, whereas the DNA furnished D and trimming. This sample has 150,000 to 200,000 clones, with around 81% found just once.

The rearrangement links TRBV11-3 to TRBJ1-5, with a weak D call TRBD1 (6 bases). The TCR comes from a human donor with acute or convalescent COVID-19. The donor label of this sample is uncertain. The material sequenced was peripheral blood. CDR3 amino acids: CASSREVGAASNQPQHF. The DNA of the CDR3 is TGTGCCAGCAGCCGAGAAGTGGGGGCGGCTAGCAATCAGCCCCAGCATTTT.